A single sample gave rise to the 27 T cell receptor beta chains below, sequenced in a study of graft-versus-host responses after intestinal transplantation. No cognate antigen is known for these TCRs. TCRdb's copy holds only in-frame clones and misses some; the assay was immunoSEQ multiplex PCR. The sample consists of roughly 90,000 clones, around nine tenths of them appearing once. The sample in question was unstimulated CD8+ T cells sorted from spleen or lymph node cells, obtained before intestinal transplant. These receptors all come from a human donor who received an intestinal transplant.

The table lists this clone with a count of one. The CDR3 coding sequence is TGTGCCAGCGGACAGGGCCTCAGCTCCTACGAGCAGTACTTC. Translating it yields CASGQGLSSYEQYF. The J gene is TRBJ2-7, the V gene TRBV6-5; 8 positions match TRBD1. Trimming at V came to 8 bases and at J to 0 bases, leaving 6 bases not matched to a gene. Germline CDR1 reads MNHEY; CDR2 reads SVGAGI. The CDR3 has 14 amino acids.

The chain recombines TRBV7-9 with TRBJ1-4, with no clear D. There are 18 residues in the CDR3. Germline V lookup: CDR1 SEHNR, CDR2 FQNEAQ (reference sequence). V was cut by 4 bases and J by 1 base, with 19 bases left in between. The CDR3 coding sequence is TGTGCCAGCAGCTCGCCCGACGCCGAGGCGGGAACTAATGAAAAACTGTTTTTT. Translating it yields CASSSPDAEAGTNEKLFF.

This clone was counted only a few times. CDR3 sequence: CASSTGRRGHRTTEAFF. In nucleotides, the CDR3 is TGTGCCAGCAGCACCGGACGGAGGGGGCACAGAACGACTGAAGCTTTCTTT. The chain carries TRBV5-6 and TRBJ1-1, with TRBD1 identical over 7 bases. From germline, CDR1 is SGHDT and CDR2 YYEEEE. After removal of 4 bases from V and 5 bases from J, the junction contained 17 bases not matched to a gene. This CDR3 has 17 amino acids.

This clone has just one count. The rearrangement uses TRBV28 and TRBJ2-5, with 14 bases that match TRBD2. The J call may be wrong; the DNA end is better matched by TRBJ2-7. Germline CDR1 and CDR2: MDHEN and SYDVKM. CDR3 size: 15 residues. The CDR3 DNA sequence: TGTGCCAGCAGGGGACTAGCGGGAGATTTGTACGAGCAGTACTTC. This gives the protein CASRGLAGDLYEQYF.

This chain uses TRBV7-9 with TRBJ2-2, with 15 positions matching TRBD2. The CDR3 sequence is 18 residues long. Germline V gene lookup returns CDR1 SEHNR and CDR2 FQNEAQ (reference sequence). V trimming: 4 bases; J trimming: 3 bases; junction bases outside the gene matches: 6. The CDR3 sequence is CASSSPWTSGRDTGELFF. CDR3 bases: TGTGCCAGCAGCTCGCCTTGGACTAGCGGGAGGGACACCGGGGAGCTGTTTTTT. Drawing the rest from reference TRBV7-9 and TRBJ2-2, the complete variable domain is DTGVSQNPRHKITKRGQNVTFRCDPISEHNRLYWYRQTLGQGPEFLTYFQNEAQLEKSRLLSDRFSAERPKGSFSTLEIQRTEQGDSAMYLCASSSPWTSGRDTGELFFGEGSRLTVL.

The chain recombines TRBV2 with TRBJ2-7, with D possibly being TRBD1 or TRBD2 (6 bases each). The CDR3 is 15 amino acids. V lost 6 bases, J lost 7 bases, and 22 bases lay in between. The germline CDR1 and CDR2 sequences are SNHLY and FYNNEI. The CDR3 bases are TGTGCCAGCAGCCCTCTTACTAGGGGGGCTTATGAGCAGTACTTC. It encodes CASSPLTRGAYEQYF.

The chain employs TRBV30 and TRBJ1-1; D call uncertain. The CDR3 loop spans 11 amino acids. Per germline, CDR1 GTSNPN and CDR2 SVGIG (reference sequence). The V end was cut by 5 bases, the J end by 8 bases, with 12 bases between. The CDR3 nucleotides are TGTGCCTGGGGTTATTCAGTGGAAGCTTTCTTT. Residues: CAWGYSVEAFF.

The V and J genes are TRBV28 and TRBJ2-7; TRBD2 agrees at 10 bases. The CDR3 covers 14 residues. The V and J ends lost 5 bases and 3 bases, in that order; junction bases with no gene match: 4. The germline CDR1 and CDR2 sequences are MDHEN and SYDVKM. CDR3 nucleotide sequence: TGTGCCAGCAGTCCACGGACTAGCGGCTACGAGCAGTACTTC. It specifies CASSPRTSGYEQYF.

This chain connects TRBV28 to TRBJ2-5; 7 nucleotides match TRBD1. The J call may be mistaken, given a closer DNA end match to TRBJ2-7. The CDR3 has 15 residues. From germline, CDR1 is MDHEN and CDR2 SYDVKM. The CDR3 is CASSATGSLTYEQYF. CDR3 bases: TGTGCCAGCAGTGCGACAGGGTCCTTAACCTACGAGCAGTACTTC.

Only one count was recorded for this clone. V and J are TRBV2 and TRBJ2-3, with 9 bases fitting TRBD2. The CDR3 spans 15 residues. Unmatched junction bases numbered 7, after V lost 3 bases and J lost 6 bases. Germline CDR1 reads SNHLY; CDR2 reads FYNNEI. The CDR3 is CASSERGGARDTQYF. The CDR3 coding sequence is TGTGCCAGCAGTGAGCGCGGGGGGGCACGGGATACGCAGTATTTT.

As regards this clone: One end of the junction does not line up with germline, which may come from a read error. The chain combines TRBV7-9 with TRBJ2-1, with 8 bases fitting TRBD2. The CDR3 covers 16 residues. Germline V CDR1 and CDR2: SEHNR, FQNEAQ (reference sequence). For the CDR3, the DNA is TGTGCCAGCAGTTCAGAGCGGGGGAGCTCCTACAGTGAGCAGTTCTTC. It yields the protein CASSSERGSSYSEQFF.

The chain has TRBV7-6 and TRBJ2-1, with 8 bases identical to TRBD2. The trim removed 5 bases at V and 7 bases at J, leaving 10 bases unmatched. This CDR3 region has 15 residues. Germline V CDR1 and CDR2: SGHVS, FNYEAQ. The CDR3 sequence is CASSRSGGSGNEQFF. CDR3 DNA sequence: TGTGCCAGCAGCCGGAGCGGGGGATCTGGGAATGAGCAGTTCTTC.

In DNA, the CDR3 is TGTGCCAGCAGTTTAGTAGGACTCTACTACAATGAGCAGTTCTTC. Protein sequence: CASSLVGLYYNEQFF. V and J are TRBV27 and TRBJ2-1; tentatively, D is TRBD2 (5 bases). Trimming took off 2 bases at V and 3 bases at J, with 11 bases between the two ends. The length of the CDR3 is 15 residues. Looked up from germline, CDR1 is MNHEY and CDR2 is SMNVEV (reference sequence).

The chain is built from TRBV6-5 and TRBJ2-3; TRBD2 aligns across 9 bases. CDR1 is MNHEY and CDR2 is SVGAGI in the germline V gene. This CDR3 has 15 residues. Trimming cost V 7 bases and J 4 bases; bases outside gene matches: 9. Here the CDR3 DNA reads TGTGCCAGCAAGGCGGGAGGGCCGTGGGCAGATACGCAGTATTTT. It encodes CASKAGGPWADTQYF.

V and J are TRBV6-5 and TRBJ1-5; D unclear. V was clipped by 0 bases and J by 7 bases, with 7 bases between them. Looked up from germline, CDR1 is MNHEY and CDR2 is SVGAGI. The CDR3 totals 13 residues. CDR3 protein: CASSYSSEQPQHF. In nucleotides, the CDR3 is TGTGCCAGCAGTTACTCCTCAGAACAGCCCCAGCATTTT.

In the case of this clone: At one end, the junction sequence differs from germline, possibly due to a read error. The chain links TRBV28 to TRBJ2-1; 7 nucleotides agree with TRBD1. Germline V CDR1 and CDR2: MDHEN, SYDVKM. CDR3 length: 14 residues. The CDR3 nucleotides read TGTGCCAGCAGTTTCCATGGGACAGTTAATGGGCAGTTCTTC. Its protein product is CASSFHGTVNGQFF.

This clone was observed a handful of times. This chain joins TRBV4-1 and TRBJ2-7; unclear D gene. The V gene lost 0 bases and the J gene lost 0 bases, with 6 bases spanning the gap. CDR3 size: 14 residues. The V gene's germline CDR1 is MGHRA and CDR2 YSYEKL. CDR3 DNA sequence: TGCGCCAGCAGCCAAGATCACAGCTCCTACGAGCAGTACTTC. Residues: CASSQDHSSYEQYF.

J is TRBJ2-1 and V is TRBV27; 9 nucleotides agree with TRBD1. V lost 5 bases, J lost 7 bases, and 6 bases stayed unmatched. The CDR3 runs to 14 residues. Germline-derived CDR1 and CDR2 are MNHEY and SMNVEV (reference sequence). CDR3 DNA: TGTGCCAGCAGTGACCGGGACAGGGTTAATGAGCAGTTCTTC. Residues: CASSDRDRVNEQFF.

The J gene is TRBJ2-7, the V gene TRBV4-2; D perhaps matches TRBD2 (6 bases). Trimming left V 1 base short and J 4 bases short, with 14 bases between. The CDR3 runs to 15 residues. Germline V gene lookup returns CDR1 LGHNA and CDR2 YNFKEQ. CDR3 loop: CASSQGTSFDYEQYF. The CDR3 DNA reads TGTGCCAGCAGCCAAGGTACTAGCTTTGATTACGAGCAGTACTTC.

The chain is built from TRBV5-5 and TRBJ2-7, with 11 bases identical to TRBD1. The germline V gene has CDR1 SGHKS and CDR2 YYEKEE (reference sequence). The CDR3 extends over 15 amino acids. The trim removed 3 bases at V and 12 bases at J, leaving 14 bases unmatched. DNA for the CDR3: TGTGCCAGCAGCTACGGATGGACAGGGGGCGGTGGGCCGTACTTC. The encoded protein is CASSYGWTGGGGPYF. The variable domain in full, with the rest retrieved from reference TRBV5-5 and TRBJ2-7, is DAGVTQSPTHLIKTRGQQVTLRCSPISGHKSVSWYQQVLGQGPQFIFQYYEKEERGRGNFPDRFSARQFPNYSSELNVNALLLGDSALYLCASSYGWTGGGGPYFGPGTRLTVT.

V is TRBV6-5 and J is TRBJ2-2; no clear D gene. The CDR3 has 16 residues. The ends were cut back, 2 bases at V and 1 base at J, with 11 bases in the middle. Germline assignment: CDR1 MNHEY and CDR2 SVGAGI. CDR3 DNA: TGTGCCAGCAGTTACCTCCCTGTACGGAACACCGGGGAGCTGTTTTTT. Translated, it gives CASSYLPVRNTGELFF.

The chain couples TRBV4-1 to TRBJ1-1; possible D gene TRBD1, 5 bases. The ends were cut back, 1 base at V and 3 bases at J, with 18 bases in the middle. CDR3 length: 17 amino acids. The germline gives CDR1 MGHRA, CDR2 YSYEKL. Written as DNA, the CDR3 is TGCGCCAGCAGCCAAGCCCCCCTGGGGGGTTGGGACACTGAAGCTTTCTTT. Encoded protein: CASSQAPLGGWDTEAFF.

The chain recombines TRBV6-1 with TRBJ1-1; no definite D call. There are 12 residues in the CDR3. Germline-derived CDR1 and CDR2 are MNHNS and SASEGT. V lost 3 bases and J lost 5, with 7 bases in between. In DNA, the CDR3 is TGTGCCAGCAGTGAGGTCGAAACTGAAGCTTTCTTT. Its protein is CASSEVETEAFF.

V gene TRBV7-9 combines with J gene TRBJ2-1, with 7 bases matching TRBD2. Germline CDR1 reads SEHNR; CDR2 reads FQNEAQ (reference sequence). This CDR3 spans 16 amino acids. The trim removed 4 bases at V and 0 bases at J, leaving 6 bases unmatched. The CDR3 region is CASSSRGDPSYNEQFF. CDR3 in DNA: TGTGCCAGCAGCTCCCGGGGGGATCCCTCCTACAATGAGCAGTTCTTC.

The rearrangement joins TRBV6-5 to TRBJ2-7; D is unclear. The germline CDR1 and CDR2 sequences are MNHEY and SVGAGI. V lost 0 bases to trimming and J lost 4 bases, with 16 bases between them. The CDR3 is 16 amino acids. The DNA for the CDR3 is TGTGCCAGCAGTTACTCTGGCAATCTCTTACAATACGAGCAGTACTTC. This gives the protein CASSYSGNLLQYEQYF.

V and J are TRBV7-9 and TRBJ2-1; D is uncertain. CDR3 size: 13 residues. Germline lookup yields CDR1 SEHNR and CDR2 FQNEAQ (reference sequence). V lost 6 bases and J 7 bases, leaving 13 bases between the germline ends. As DNA, the CDR3 is TGTGCCAGCAGTTCGGCCTCCAGTAATGAGCAGTTCTTC. Translating it yields CASSSASSNEQFF. The variable domain in full, completed from reference TRBV7-9 and TRBJ2-1, reads DTGVSQNPRHKITKRGQNVTFRCDPISEHNRLYWYRQTLGQGPEFLTYFQNEAQLEKSRLLSDRFSAERPKGSFSTLEIQRTEQGDSAMYLCASSSASSNEQFFGPGTRLTVL.

The V call is TRBV27, the J call TRBJ2-5; D not resolved. The V and J ends lost 6 bases and 1 base respectively, with 12 bases between them. The CDR3 loop spans 14 amino acids. Looked up from germline, CDR1 is MNHEY and CDR2 is SMNVEV (reference sequence). The CDR3 is CASSPFSPQETQYF. The CDR3 bases are TGTGCCAGCAGCCCTTTTTCACCCCAAGAGACCCAGTACTTC.